One T cell receptor beta chain is described in this entry. The antigen is undetermined. The sample belongs to a study of early T cells in non-severe SARS-CoV-2 infection. Study background: The chains were unpaired, and the sequenced material was bulk RNA from unsorted whole blood.

Individual cDNA molecules received unique molecular identifiers during library preparation. One entry per CDR3 protein, called by TCRdb with MiXCR from the 5' RACE reads. The sample holds tens of thousands of distinct CDR3 sequences, more than 12% seen once. Overall study results and limits: Matching against VDJdb likely underestimated virus-specific expansions, favoring anti-spike CD8.

Sequenced input: whole blood. The sequence was collected from an adult who was a healthcare worker with PCR-confirmed SARS-CoV-2 infection or an uninfected control (not recorded which).

Here the CDR3 DNA reads TGTGCCAGCAGTGAGGGTTCCAAAAACATTCAGTACTTC. It codes for CASSEGSKNIQYF. The chain joins TRBV6-1 to TRBJ2-4; unclear D gene. This CDR3 comprises 13 residues. The V gene lost 3 bases and the J gene lost 2 bases, with 5 bases spanning the gap. Germline values: CDR1 MNHNS, CDR2 SASEGT.